The next 9 T cell receptor beta chains were all read from a single sample in a study of regulatory T cells in long-lasting Graves disease. Sequencing libraries for TCR beta were prepared with iRepertoire HTBI primers and Arm-PCR of CDR3 regions. TCRdb called the multiplex PCR reads again in MiXCR, with one record for every CDR3 protein. The sample has approximately 690,000 distinct CDR3 sequences; approximately 31% are singletons. The time point: persistent/refractory GD, antithyroid drugs over 5 years with positive TRAb. There was RNA extracted from PBMCs, and the TCR library was made from it. This specimen consisted of peripheral blood mononuclear cells (PBMCs), obtained when the disease was refractory, from a patient treated with antithyroid drugs. The source is a female donor with Graves disease.

This clonotype has more than one count but fewer than ten. The gene calls are TRBV5-1 and TRBJ1-4; possibly TRBD1 for D (6 bases). This CDR3 comprises 15 residues. Trimming took 4 bases from V and 4 from J, leaving 14 bases between them. From germline, CDR1 is SGHRS and CDR2 YFSETQ. The CDR3 protein is CASSPGTNGNEKLFF. The CDR3 nucleotides read TGCGCCAGCAGCCCCGGGACAAATGGTAATGAAAAACTGTTTTTT.

This clonotype showed up just a few times. This chain links TRBV28 with TRBJ2-5; tentatively, D is TRBD2 (6 bases). The CDR3 has 14 residues. Trimming stripped 7 bases from V and 2 bases from J, with 14 bases between. Germline V lookup: CDR1 MDHEN, CDR2 SYDVKM. CDR3 DNA sequence: TGTGCCAGCACCTTGTGGAGGGGTCAAGAGACCCAGTACTTC. It codes for CASTLWRGQETQYF.

This sequence joins TRBV12-3 or TRBV12-4 and TRBJ1-5; 9 nucleotides agree with TRBD1. V shed 4 bases and J 0 bases; nucleotides not matched to a gene: 13. The CDR3 extends over 19 amino acids. CDR3 protein: CASSYVRDRVTYSNQPQHF. In DNA, the CDR3 is TGTGCCAGCAGTTACGTCAGGGACAGGGTCACTTATAGCAATCAGCCCCAGCATTTT.

This clonotype appeared a few times. V gene TRBV12-3 or TRBV12-4 combines with J gene TRBJ1-5, with D possibly matching TRBD1 (5 bases). The CDR3 is 15 amino acids. V gave up 5 bases and J gave up 0 bases, with 11 bases separating them. This chain's CDR3 is CASSPHQGSNQPQHF. CDR3 nucleotide sequence: TGTGCCAGCAGTCCCCACCAGGGTAGCAATCAGCCCCAGCATTTT.

V and J are TRBV11-2 and TRBJ1-2; maybe TRBD1 (5 bases). The CDR3 runs 18 residues. Germline V gene sequence: CDR1 SGHAT, CDR2 FQNNGV. V lost 0 bases, J lost 2 bases, and 19 bases lay in between. CDR3 amino acids: CASSLDIGGRLRNYGYTF. The CDR3 DNA reads TGTGCCAGCAGCTTAGATATCGGGGGGAGATTACGGAACTATGGCTACACCTTC.

This clonotype was recorded a few times. CDR3 sequence: CASSPVHDGYTF. The CDR3 nucleotides read TGTGCCAGCAGCCCGGTCCATGATGGCTACACCTTC. The chain carries TRBV7-3 and TRBJ1-2; the D is unclear. The germline V gene encodes CDR1 SGHTA and CDR2 FQGTGA. The CDR3 loop spans 12 amino acids. The ends were cut back, 5 bases at V and 6 bases at J, with 10 bases in the middle.

The V call is TRBV18, the J call TRBJ1-4; D may be TRBD1 (5 bases). Germline V gene lookup returns CDR1 KGHSH and CDR2 LQKENI. CDR3 length: 15 amino acids. Trimming pared 3 bases from V and 0 bases from J, leaving 8 bases between. This CDR3 reads CASSPRGSTNEKLFF. The CDR3 DNA reads TGTGCCAGCTCACCGAGGGGCTCAACTAATGAAAAACTGTTTTTT.

This clonotype has more than one count but fewer than ten. The chain links TRBV7-6 to TRBJ2-7; maybe TRBD1 (6 bases). V was clipped by 5 bases and J by 2 bases, with 13 bases between them. Germline-derived CDR1 and CDR2 are SGHVS and FNYEAQ. The CDR3 sequence is 14 residues long. CDR3 sequence: CASSGDDRTYEQYF. The CDR3 DNA reads as TGTGCCAGCAGCGGGGACGACAGGACCTACGAGCAGTACTTC. The variable domain in full, with the rest retrieved from reference TRBV7-6 and TRBJ2-7, is GAGVSQSPRYKVTKRGQDVALRCDPISGHVSLYWYRQALGQGPEFLTYFNYEAQQDKSGLPNDRFSAERPEGSISTLTIQRTEQRDSAMYRCASSGDDRTYEQYFGPGTRLTVT.

This clonotype has only a few counts. V and J are TRBV7-9 and TRBJ2-5, with D perhaps matching TRBD2 (5 bases). Germline CDR1 is SEHNR and CDR2 is FQNEAQ (reference sequence). This CDR3 is built from 14 residues. Trimming cost V 5 bases and J 5 bases, with 15 bases left between them. The CDR3 spells CASSPRAAWETQYF. DNA for the CDR3: TGTGCCAGCAGCCCGCGGGCCGCCTGGGAGACCCAGTACTTC.